This TCR beta chain was documented in a study of OX40 agonist ivuxolimab in advanced cancers. Across the whole study: 40% to 50% of patients had received prior checkpoint inhibitor therapy. General study findings and limits: Partial responders at 0.1-3.0 mg/kg had among the lowest clonal expansion. There were, on average, more expanded clones in CD8+ T cells than in CD4+.

Method: immunoSEQ multiplex PCR; TCRdb's copy keeps in-frame clones and lacks some. The sample holds approximately 20,000 clones, 85% to 90% seen once. Autoimmune disease history or systemic immunosuppression meant exclusion. Trimming removed 3 bases from V and 4 bases from J, with 8 bases in between. The length of the CDR3 is 13 residues. The V gene's germline CDR1 is SGDLS and CDR2 YYNGEE. A note on this clone: Its specificity is unknown.

This clonotype originated in an adult with an advanced solid tumor such as melanoma, head and neck, liver or kidney cancer. Sequences were derived from CD4+ or CD8+ T cells sorted from blood, sampled in a trial of the OX40 agonist ivuxolimab. The chain carries TRBV9 and TRBJ2-1; D is possibly TRBD1 (5 bases). This chain's CDR3 is CASSGTLYNEQFF. The CDR3 DNA follows: TGTGCCAGCAGCGGGACACTATACAATGAGCAGTTCTTC.